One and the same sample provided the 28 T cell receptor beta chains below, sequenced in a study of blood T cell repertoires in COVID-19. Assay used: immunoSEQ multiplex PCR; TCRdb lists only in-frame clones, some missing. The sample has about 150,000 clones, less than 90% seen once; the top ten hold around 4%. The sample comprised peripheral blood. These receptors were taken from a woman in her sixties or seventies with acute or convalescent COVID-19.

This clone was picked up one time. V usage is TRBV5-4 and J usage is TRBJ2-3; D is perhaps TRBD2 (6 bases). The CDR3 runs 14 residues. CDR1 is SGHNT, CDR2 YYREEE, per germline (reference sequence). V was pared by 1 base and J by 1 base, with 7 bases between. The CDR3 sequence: CASSLWEGTDTQYF. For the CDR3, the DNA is TGTGCCAGCAGCTTGTGGGAGGGCACAGATACGCAGTATTTT. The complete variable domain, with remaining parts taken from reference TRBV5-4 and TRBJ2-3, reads ETGVTQSPTHLIKTRGQQVTLRCSSQSGHNTVSWYQQALGQGPQFIFQYYREEENGRGNFPPRFSGLQFPNYSSELNVNALELDDSALYLCASSLWEGTDTQYFGPGTRLTVL.

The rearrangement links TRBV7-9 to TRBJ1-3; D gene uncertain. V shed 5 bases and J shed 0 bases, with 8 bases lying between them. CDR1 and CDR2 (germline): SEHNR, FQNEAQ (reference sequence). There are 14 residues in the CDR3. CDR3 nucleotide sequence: TGTGCCAGCAGCAGGGCCCTCTCTGGAAACACCATATATTTT. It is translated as CASSRALSGNTIYF.

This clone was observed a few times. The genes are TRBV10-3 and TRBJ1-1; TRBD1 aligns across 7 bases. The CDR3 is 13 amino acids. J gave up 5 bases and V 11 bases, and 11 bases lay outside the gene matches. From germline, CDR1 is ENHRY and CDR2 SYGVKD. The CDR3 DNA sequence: TGTGCCGCGCAAGGACAGGTTTATACTGAAGCTTTCTTT. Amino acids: CAAQGQVYTEAFF.

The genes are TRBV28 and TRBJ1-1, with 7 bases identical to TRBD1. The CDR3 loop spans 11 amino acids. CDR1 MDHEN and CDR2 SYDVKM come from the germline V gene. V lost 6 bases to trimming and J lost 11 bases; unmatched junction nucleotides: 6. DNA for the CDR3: TGTGCCAGCAGCGACAGGGTGAATGCTTTCTTT. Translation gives CASSDRVNAFF. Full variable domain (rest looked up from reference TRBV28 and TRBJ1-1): DVKVTQSSRYLVKRTGEKVFLECVQDMDHENMFWYRQDPGLGLRLIYFSYDVKMKEKGDIPEGYSVSREKKERFSLILESASTNQTSMYLCASSDRVNAFFGQGTRLTVV.

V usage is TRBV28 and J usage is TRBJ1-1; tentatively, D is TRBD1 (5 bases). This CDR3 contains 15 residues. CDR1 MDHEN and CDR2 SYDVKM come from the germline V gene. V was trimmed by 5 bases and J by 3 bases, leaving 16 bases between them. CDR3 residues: CASSLGGDGDTEAFF. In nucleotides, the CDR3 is TGTGCCAGCAGTCTGGGGGGGGACGGCGACACTGAAGCTTTCTTT. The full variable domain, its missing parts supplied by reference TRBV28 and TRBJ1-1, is DVKVTQSSRYLVKRTGEKVFLECVQDMDHENMFWYRQDPGLGLRLIYFSYDVKMKEKGDIPEGYSVSREKKERFSLILESASTNQTSMYLCASSLGGDGDTEAFFGQGTRLTVV.

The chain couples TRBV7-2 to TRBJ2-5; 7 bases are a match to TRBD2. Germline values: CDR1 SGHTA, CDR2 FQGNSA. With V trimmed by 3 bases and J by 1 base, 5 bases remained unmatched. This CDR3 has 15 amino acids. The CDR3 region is CASSFVAGIQETQYF. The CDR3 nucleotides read TGTGCCAGCAGCTTCGTAGCGGGCATCCAAGAGACCCAGTACTTC. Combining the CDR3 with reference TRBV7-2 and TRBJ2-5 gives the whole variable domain GAGVSQSPSNKVTEKGKDVELRCDPISGHTALYWYRQSLGQGLEFLIYFQGNSAPDKSGLPSDRFSAERTGGSVSTLTIQRTQQEDSAVYLCASSFVAGIQETQYFGPGTRLLVL.

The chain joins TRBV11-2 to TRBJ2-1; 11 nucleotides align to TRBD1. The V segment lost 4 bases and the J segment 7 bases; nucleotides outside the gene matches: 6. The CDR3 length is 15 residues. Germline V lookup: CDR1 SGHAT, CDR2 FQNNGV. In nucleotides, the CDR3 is TGTGCCAGCAGCTCGGGACAGGGGGTAAGAAATGAGCAGTTCTTC. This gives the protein CASSSGQGVRNEQFF.

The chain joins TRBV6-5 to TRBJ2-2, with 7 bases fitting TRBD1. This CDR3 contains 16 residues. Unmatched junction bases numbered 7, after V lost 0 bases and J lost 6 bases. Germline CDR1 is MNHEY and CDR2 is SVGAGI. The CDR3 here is CASSYSSDRAAGELFF. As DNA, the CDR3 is TGTGCCAGCAGTTACTCATCCGACAGGGCCGCCGGGGAGCTGTTTTTT.

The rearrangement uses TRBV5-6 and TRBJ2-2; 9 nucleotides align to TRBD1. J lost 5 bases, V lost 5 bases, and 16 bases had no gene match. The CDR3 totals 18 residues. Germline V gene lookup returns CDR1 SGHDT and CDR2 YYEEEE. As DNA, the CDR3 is TGTGCCAGCAGTTCCGGGACAGGGCAAGTTTTTTTAACCGGGGAGCTGTTTTTT. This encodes CASSSGTGQVFLTGELFF.

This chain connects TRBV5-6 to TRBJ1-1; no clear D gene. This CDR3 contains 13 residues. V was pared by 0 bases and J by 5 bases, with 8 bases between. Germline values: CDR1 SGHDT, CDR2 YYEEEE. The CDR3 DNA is TGTGCCAGCAGCTTGGCGGCGGGGACTGAAGCTTTCTTT. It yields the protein CASSLAAGTEAFF.

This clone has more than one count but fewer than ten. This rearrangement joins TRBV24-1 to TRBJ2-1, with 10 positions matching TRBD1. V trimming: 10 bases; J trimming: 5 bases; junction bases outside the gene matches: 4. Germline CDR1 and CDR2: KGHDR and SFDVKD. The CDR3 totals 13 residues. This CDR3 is CATGQGLNNEQFF. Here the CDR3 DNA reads TGTGCCACGGGACAGGGGCTGAACAATGAGCAGTTCTTC.

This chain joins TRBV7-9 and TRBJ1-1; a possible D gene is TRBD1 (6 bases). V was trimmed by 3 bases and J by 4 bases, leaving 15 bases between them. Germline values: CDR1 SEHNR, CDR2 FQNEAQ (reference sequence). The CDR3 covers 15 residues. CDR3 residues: CASSLGTGMATEAFF. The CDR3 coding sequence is TGTGCCAGCAGCTTGGGAACAGGGATGGCCACTGAAGCTTTCTTT. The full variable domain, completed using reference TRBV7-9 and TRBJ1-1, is DTGVSQNPRHKITKRGQNVTFRCDPISEHNRLYWYRQTLGQGPEFLTYFQNEAQLEKSRLLSDRFSAERPKGSFSTLEIQRTEQGDSAMYLCASSLGTGMATEAFFGQGTRLTVV.

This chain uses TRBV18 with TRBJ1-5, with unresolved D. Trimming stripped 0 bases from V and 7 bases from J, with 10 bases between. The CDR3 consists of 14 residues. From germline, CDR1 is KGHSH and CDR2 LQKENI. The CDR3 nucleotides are TGTGCCAGCTCACCACCAGGACTTGTCCAGCCCCAGCATTTT. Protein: CASSPPGLVQPQHF.

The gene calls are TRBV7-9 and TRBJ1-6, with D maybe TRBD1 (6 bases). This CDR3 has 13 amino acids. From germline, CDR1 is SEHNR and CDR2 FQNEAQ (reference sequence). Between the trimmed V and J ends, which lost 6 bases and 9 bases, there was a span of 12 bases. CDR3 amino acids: CASSEQGSSPLHF. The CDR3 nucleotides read TGTGCCAGCAGTGAGCAGGGGTCTTCACCCCTCCACTTT. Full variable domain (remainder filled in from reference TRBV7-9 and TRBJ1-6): DTGVSQNPRHKITKRGQNVTFRCDPISEHNRLYWYRQTLGQGPEFLTYFQNEAQLEKSRLLSDRFSAERPKGSFSTLEIQRTEQGDSAMYLCASSEQGSSPLHFGNGTRLTVT.

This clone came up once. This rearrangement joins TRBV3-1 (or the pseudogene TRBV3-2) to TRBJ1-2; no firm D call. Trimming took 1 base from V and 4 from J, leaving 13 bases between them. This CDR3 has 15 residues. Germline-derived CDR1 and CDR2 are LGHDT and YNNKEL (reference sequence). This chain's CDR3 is CASSQGEVVAYGYTF. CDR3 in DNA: TGTGCCAGCAGCCAAGGGGAGGTGGTGGCCTATGGCTACACCTTC.

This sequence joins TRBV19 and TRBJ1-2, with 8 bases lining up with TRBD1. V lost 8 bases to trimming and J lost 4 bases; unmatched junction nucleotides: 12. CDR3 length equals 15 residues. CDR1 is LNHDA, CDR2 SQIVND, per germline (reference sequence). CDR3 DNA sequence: TGTGCCAGTGCGGACAGGGATAGGTTACCCTATGGCTACACCTTC. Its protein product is CASADRDRLPYGYTF. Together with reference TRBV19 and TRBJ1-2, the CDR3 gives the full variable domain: DGGITQSPKYLFRKEGQNVTLSCEQNLNHDAMYWYRQDPGQGLRLIYYSQIVNDFQKGDIAEGYSVSREKKESFPLTVTSAQKNPTAFYLCASADRDRLPYGYTFGSGTRLTVV.

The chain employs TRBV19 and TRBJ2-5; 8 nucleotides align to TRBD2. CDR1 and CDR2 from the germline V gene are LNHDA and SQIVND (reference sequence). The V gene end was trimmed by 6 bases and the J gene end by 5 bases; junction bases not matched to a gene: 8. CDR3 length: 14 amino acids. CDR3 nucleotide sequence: TGTGCCAGTAGAGTTAGCGGGGCGGGGGAGACCCAGTACTTC. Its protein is CASRVSGAGETQYF.

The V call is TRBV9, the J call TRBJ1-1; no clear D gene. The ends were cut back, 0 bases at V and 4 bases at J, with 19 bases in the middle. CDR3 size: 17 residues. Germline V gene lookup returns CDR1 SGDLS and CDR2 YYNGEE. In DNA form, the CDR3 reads TGTGCCAGCAGCGTAGCGCTGGGGAGGCAGGCGACCACTGAAGCTTTCTTT. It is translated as CASSVALGRQATTEAFF.

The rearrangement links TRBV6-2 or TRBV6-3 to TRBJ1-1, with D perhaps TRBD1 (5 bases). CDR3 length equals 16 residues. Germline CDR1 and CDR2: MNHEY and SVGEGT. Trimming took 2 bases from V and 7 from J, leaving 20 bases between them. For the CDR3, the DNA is TGTGCCAGCAGTTACCGTACATCGGGACTCGGGATTGAAGCTTTCTTT. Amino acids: CASSYRTSGLGIEAFF.

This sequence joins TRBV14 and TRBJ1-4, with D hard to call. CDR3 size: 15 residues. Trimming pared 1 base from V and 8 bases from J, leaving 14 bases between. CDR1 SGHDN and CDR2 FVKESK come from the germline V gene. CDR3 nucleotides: TGTGCCAGCAGCCAAGCCGTTGGTGCGGGGGAAAAACTGTTTTTT. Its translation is CASSQAVGAGEKLFF. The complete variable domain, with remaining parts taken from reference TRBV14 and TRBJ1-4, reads EAGVTQFPSHSVIEKGQTVTLRCDPISGHDNLYWYRRVMGKEIKFLLHFVKESKQDESGMPNNRFLAERTGGTYSTLKVQPAELEDSGVYFCASSQAVGAGEKLFFGSGTQLSVL.

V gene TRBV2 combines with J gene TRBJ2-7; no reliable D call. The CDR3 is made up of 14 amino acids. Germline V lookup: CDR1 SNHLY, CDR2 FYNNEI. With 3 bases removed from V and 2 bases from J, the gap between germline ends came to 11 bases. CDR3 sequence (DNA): TGTGCCAGCAGTGAGTGGCAGGCAACCTACGAGCAGTACTTC. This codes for CASSEWQATYEQYF.

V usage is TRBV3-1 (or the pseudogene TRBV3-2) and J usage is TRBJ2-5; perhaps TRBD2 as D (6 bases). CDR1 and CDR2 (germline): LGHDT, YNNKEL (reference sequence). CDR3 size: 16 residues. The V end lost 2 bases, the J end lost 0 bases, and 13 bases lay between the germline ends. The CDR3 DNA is TGTGCCAGCAGCCAATCCTTTCGGGGGTACCAAGAGACCCAGTACTTC. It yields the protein CASSQSFRGYQETQYF.

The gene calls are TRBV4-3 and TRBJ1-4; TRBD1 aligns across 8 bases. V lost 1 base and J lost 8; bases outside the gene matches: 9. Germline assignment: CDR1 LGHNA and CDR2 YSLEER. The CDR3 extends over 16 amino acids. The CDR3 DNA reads TGCGCCAGCAGCCAAGTTTTGGCAGGGGGCAACGAAAAACTGTTTTTT. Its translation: CASSQVLAGGNEKLFF.

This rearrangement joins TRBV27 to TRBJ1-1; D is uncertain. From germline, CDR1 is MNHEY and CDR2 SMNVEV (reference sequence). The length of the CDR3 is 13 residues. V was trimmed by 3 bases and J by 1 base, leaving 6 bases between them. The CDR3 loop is CASSFGENTEAFF. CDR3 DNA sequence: TGTGCCAGCAGTTTCGGGGAGAACACTGAAGCTTTCTTT.

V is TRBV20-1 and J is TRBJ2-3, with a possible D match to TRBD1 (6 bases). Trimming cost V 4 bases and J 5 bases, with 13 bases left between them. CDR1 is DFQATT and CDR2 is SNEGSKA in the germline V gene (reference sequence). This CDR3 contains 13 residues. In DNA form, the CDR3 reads TGCAGTGCTATTGATAGGGGGAGAGATACGCAGTATTTT. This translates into CSAIDRGRDTQYF.

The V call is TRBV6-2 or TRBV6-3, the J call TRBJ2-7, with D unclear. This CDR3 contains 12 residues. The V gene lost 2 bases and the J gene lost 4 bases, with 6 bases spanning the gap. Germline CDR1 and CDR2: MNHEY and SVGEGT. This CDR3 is CASSYKEYEQYF. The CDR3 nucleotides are TGTGCCAGCAGTTACAAGGAGTACGAGCAGTACTTC.

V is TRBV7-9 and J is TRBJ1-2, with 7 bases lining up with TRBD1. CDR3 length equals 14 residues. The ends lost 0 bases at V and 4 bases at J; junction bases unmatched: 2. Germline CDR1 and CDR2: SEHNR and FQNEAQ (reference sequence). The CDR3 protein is CASSLARDSYGYTF. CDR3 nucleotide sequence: TGTGCCAGCAGCTTAGCGCGGGACAGCTATGGCTACACCTTC.

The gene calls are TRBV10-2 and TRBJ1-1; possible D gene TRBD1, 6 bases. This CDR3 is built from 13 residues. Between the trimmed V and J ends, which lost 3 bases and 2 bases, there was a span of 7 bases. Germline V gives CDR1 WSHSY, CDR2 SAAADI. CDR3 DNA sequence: TGCGCCAGCAGTGAACAGGGTAACACTGAAGCTTTCTTT. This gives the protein CASSEQGNTEAFF.